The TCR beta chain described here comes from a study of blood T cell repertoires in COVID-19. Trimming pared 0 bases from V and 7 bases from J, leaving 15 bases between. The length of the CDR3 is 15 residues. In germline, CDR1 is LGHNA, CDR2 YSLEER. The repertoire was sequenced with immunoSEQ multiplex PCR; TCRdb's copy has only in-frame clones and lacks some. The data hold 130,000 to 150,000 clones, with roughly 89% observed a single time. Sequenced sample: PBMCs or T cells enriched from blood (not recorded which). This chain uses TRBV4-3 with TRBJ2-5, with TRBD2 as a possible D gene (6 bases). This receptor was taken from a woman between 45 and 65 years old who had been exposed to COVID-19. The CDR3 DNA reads TGCGCCAGCAGCCAAGAGGCGGGGCGGGGAGGGACCCAGTACTTC. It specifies CASSQEAGRGGTQYF.